These 10 T cell receptor beta chains share one sample of origin, sequenced in a study of CD8 T cells in Susac syndrome. It was with random hexamers that about 0.45 to 1 ug RNA was reverse transcribed. TCRdb reanalysed the immunoSEQ multiplex PCR reads using MiXCR and keeps one entry per CDR3 protein. The sample includes some 150,000 distinct CDR3 sequences, roughly 96% of them seen just once. Source material: CD8+ T cells from PBMCs. The source of these receptors is a human donor with multiple sclerosis.

The rearrangement joins TRBV11-2 to TRBJ2-5; possibly TRBD2 for D (7 bases). This CDR3 comprises 15 residues. V shed 1 base and J shed 5 bases, with 14 bases lying between them. Germline CDR1 reads SGHAT; CDR2 reads FQNNGV. The CDR3 loop reads CASSLVLGGGETQYF. In DNA form, the CDR3 reads TGTGCCAGCAGCTTAGTGTTGGGAGGGGGGGAGACCCAGTACTTC.

V is TRBV12-3 or TRBV12-4 and J is TRBJ2-1; D not resolved. V lost 2 bases to trimming and J lost 9 bases, with 23 bases between them. CDR3 size: 17 residues. CDR3 loop: CASSLHRPRSPRAEQFF. The CDR3 nucleotides read TGTGCCAGCAGTTTACATAGGCCGAGGTCCCCAAGGGCTGAGCAGTTCTTC.

The chain combines TRBV27 with TRBJ1-2, with D possibly TRBD1 on 5 matching bases. Per germline, CDR1 MNHEY and CDR2 SMNVEV (reference sequence). V was shortened by 4 bases and J by 4 bases, with 10 bases between the two germline ends. CDR3 length: 13 amino acids. The CDR3 nucleotides read TGTGCCAGCAGTTCGGGACGTTTCTATGGCTACACCTTC. Encoded protein: CASSSGRFYGYTF.

The chain uses TRBV12-3 or TRBV12-4 and TRBJ2-1, with D unresolved. There are 12 residues in the CDR3. Trimming shortened V by 5 bases and J by 7 bases, and 9 bases separated the two germline ends. CDR3 sequence reads: CASSPIRNEQFF. DNA for the CDR3: TGTGCCAGCAGTCCGATCAGAAATGAGCAGTTCTTC.

This rearrangement joins TRBV29-1 to TRBJ1-2, with D perhaps matching TRBD1 (6 bases). Trimming shortened V by 3 bases and J by 2 bases, and 13 bases separated the two germline ends. This CDR3 has 14 amino acids. CDR1 is SQVTM and CDR2 is ANQGSEA in the germline V gene. Here the CDR3 reads CSVESKTGNYGYTF. The CDR3 DNA reads as TGCAGCGTTGAGAGTAAGACAGGCAACTATGGCTACACCTTC.

The V and J genes are TRBV30 and TRBJ1-5, with D perhaps TRBD1 (5 bases). The V end was cut by 1 base, the J end by 3 bases, with 16 bases between. The germline V gene has CDR1 GTSNPN and CDR2 SVGIG (reference sequence). CDR3 length equals 16 residues. The CDR3: CAWSDPGLGLNQPQHF. Here the CDR3 DNA reads TGTGCCTGGAGTGACCCCGGCCTGGGACTCAATCAGCCCCAGCATTTT. Full variable domain (rest looked up from reference TRBV30 and TRBJ1-5): SQTIHQWPATLVQPVGSPLSLECTVEGTSNPNLYWYRQAAGRGLQLLFYSVGIGQISSEVPQNLSASRPQDRQFILSSKKLLLSDSGFYLCAWSDPGLGLNQPQHFGDGTRLSIL.

The V gene is TRBV4-1, the J gene TRBJ1-1; tentative D call: TRBD1 (5 bases). Trimming pared 0 bases from V and 4 bases from J, leaving 15 bases between. There are 16 residues in the CDR3. Germline-derived CDR1 and CDR2 are MGHRA and YSYEKL. CDR3 loop: CASSQDGAGRGTEAFF. CDR3 bases: TGCGCCAGCAGCCAAGACGGCGCAGGGAGGGGCACTGAAGCTTTCTTT.

The rearrangement joins TRBV29-1 to TRBJ1-2; D is unresolved. V was clipped by 7 bases and J by 4 bases, with 13 bases between them. The germline V gene has CDR1 SQVTM and CDR2 ANQGSEA. The CDR3 totals 12 residues. CDR3 nucleotides: TGCAGCGCCCAGAGGGATCCCTATGGCTACACCTTC. Amino acid sequence: CSAQRDPYGYTF.

This chain connects TRBV5-6 to TRBJ2-7; D tentatively reads TRBD1 or TRBD2 (5 bases each). Trimming took off 4 bases at V and 2 bases at J, with 16 bases between the two ends. There are 15 residues in the CDR3. From germline, CDR1 is SGHDT and CDR2 YYEEEE. The CDR3, as DNA: TGTGCCAGCAGCGACGGGGCGGTTGGCCCCTACGAGCAGTACTTC. It translates to CASSDGAVGPYEQYF.

The rearrangement links TRBV23-1 to TRBJ2-1, with D possibly matching TRBD2 (6 bases). TRBV23-1 is recorded as an ORF, its role being uncertain. The germline V and J ends were trimmed by 4 bases and 8 bases, with 21 bases remaining between them. The CDR3 has 16 residues. The CDR3 is CASSPLGPRRADEQFF. CDR3 DNA sequence: TGCGCCAGCAGTCCCCTTGGACCTCGGAGGGCCGATGAGCAGTTCTTC.